This T cell receptor (beta chain) was captured in a study of blood T cell repertoires in COVID-19. At the level of the study: The origin of the acute and convalescent COVID-19 samples was the United States, Italy and Spain. T cells, B-cell-depleted T cells, or PBMCs provided the cDNA or gDNA that served as material.

The germline V gene encodes CDR1 MNHEY and CDR2 SVGEGT. J lost 2 bases, V lost 4 bases, and 8 bases had no gene match. The CDR3 runs to 16 residues. Methods used by the authors: Reference gene primers were amplified, and this amplification served to estimate nucleated cell counts. TCRdb keeps only in-frame clones here, not all; method: immunoSEQ multiplex PCR. V and J calls plus clone size are reproduced from that table; the DNA served to infer D and trimming. The sample consists of around 150,000 clones, 60% to 80% of them appearing once. This clonotype was obtained from a man between 60 and 70 years old who had recovered from COVID-19. Sequenced: peripheral blood. The chain combines TRBV6-2 or TRBV6-3 with TRBJ2-5, with 9 bases identical to TRBD2. CDR3 region: CASSSSLAGLQETQYF. The CDR3 DNA sequence: TGTGCCAGCAGTTCTTCCCTAGCGGGGCTGCAAGAGACCCAGTACTTC.